These T cell receptor beta chains were read from a single sample in a study of STAT5B mutations in CD4+ large granular lymphocyte leukemia. Assay: immunoSEQ multiplex PCR; the TCRdb copy retains only in-frame clones and omits some. The sample has fewer than 45,000 clones, approximately 84% seen once; the top ten hold under 0.4%. The specimen was CD4+ T cells from blood buffy coats. The origin of the receptors is a human donor in good health. Both conserved end residues are part of each CDR3. A D gene is named only where the DNA matches it firmly. Not all rows give a size; the values are once, few, many and, for expanded clones, a class.

D gene	V gene	J gene	clone size	CDR3 DNA	CDR3 protein
.	TRBV18	TRBJ1-1	once	TGTGCCAGCTCACCACGGGGGGGGAACACTGAAGCTTTCTTT	CASSPRGGNTEAFF
.	TRBV28	TRBJ1-5	few	TGTGCCAGCATTTCCCCTATCTTGGGCAGCAATCAGCCCCAGCATTTT	CASISPILGSNQPQHF
TRBD2	TRBV30	TRBJ2-5	once	TGTGCCTGGAGTGTATTCGGGGGGAGGACGGAGACCCAGTACTTC	CAWSVFGGRTETQYF
.	TRBV28	TRBJ2-7	.	TGTGCCAGCGAGACGACAGCTTCAGAGCAGTACTTC	CASETTASEQYF
.	TRBV11-2	TRBJ1-1	few	TGTGCCAGCAGCTTAGGTCTAGGAACTGAAGCTTTCTTT	CASSLGLGTEAFF
TRBD1	TRBV19	TRBJ2-7	.	TGTGCCAGTAGTAAGGGACAGGGGCCCTACGAGCAGTACTTC	CASSKGQGPYEQYF
TRBD1	TRBV5-1	TRBJ2-3	.	TGCGCCAGCAGCTTGGGGACAGGGGTAACAGATACGCAGTATTTT	CASSLGTGVTDTQYF
TRBD2	TRBV27	TRBJ2-1	.	TGTGCCAGCAGTTTACTGACTAGCGGGAGCGGGAATGAGCAGTTCTTC	CASSLLTSGSGNEQFF
.	TRBV27	TRBJ1-6	few	TGTGCCAGCAGTTTTGGGTTAGATTCACCCCTCCACTTT	CASSFGLDSPLHF
.	TRBV15	TRBJ1-5	.	TGTGCCACCAGCAGAGATCGTTCGGGGGCTGGACAGCCCCAGCATTTT	CATSRDRSGAGQPQHF
.	TRBV5-1	TRBJ2-2	.	TGCGCCAGCAGCTTGGGCGGGCCACGGGGGACCGGGGAGCTGTTTTTT	CASSLGGPRGTGELFF
TRBD1	TRBV4-1	TRBJ1-5	few	TGCGCCAGCAGCCAAGTGGGACAGGGCGGCAATCAGCCCCAGCATTTT	CASSQVGQGGNQPQHF
.	TRBV5-6	TRBJ1-2	few	TGTGCCAGCAGCCGGAGGGGTAACTATGGCTACACCTTC	CASSRRGNYGYTF
TRBD2	TRBV9	TRBJ2-1	.	TGTGCCAGCAGCGTTACTAGCGGGAGAAACAATGAGCAGTTCTTC	CASSVTSGRNNEQFF
.	TRBV6-1	TRBJ1-4	once	TGTGCCAGCAGTGAAGGTACGTTGTCCAGGGGAAGAATGCGAAAACTGTTTTTT	CASSEGTLSRGRMRKLFF
.	TRBV29-1	TRBJ2-7	.	TGTTCGGGGGGGACAGACGGCTCCTACGAGCAGTACTTC	CSGGTDGSYEQYF
TRBD2	TRBV7-2	TRBJ2-3	once	TGTGCCAGCAGCCGCAGGGCGGGGGGAAGGGCAGATACGCAGTATTTT	CASSRRAGGRADTQYF
TRBD1	TRBV30	TRBJ2-7	.	TGTGCCTGGAGCGGACAGGGGAACGAGCAGTACTTC	CAWSGQGNEQYF
.	TRBV7-2	TRBJ1-2	.	TGTGCCAGCAGTTCGGGACAAGGCCTTGGCTACACCTTC	CASSSGQGLGYTF
TRBD2	TRBV9	TRBJ2-5	.	TGTGCCAGCAGCGCGACTAGCGGGAGCCAAGAGACCCAGTACTTC	CASSATSGSQETQYF
TRBD2	TRBV19	TRBJ2-6	.	TGTGCCAGTAGTATGGGGGAGGGCCGAACTGGGGCCAACGTCCTGACTTTC	CASSMGEGRTGANVLTF
.	TRBV15	TRBJ2-3	.	TGTGCCACCAGCAGAGACCCCAGGGACTTCTACACAGATACGCAGTATTTT	CATSRDPRDFYTDTQYF
.	TRBV30	TRBJ1-1	few	TGTGCCTGGAGTCGGATTAACACTGAAGCTTTCTTT	CAWSRINTEAFF
.	TRBV19	TRBJ2-1	few	TGTGCCAGTAGCAGACCGGGACCCCTCTACAATGAGCAGTTCTTC	CASSRPGPLYNEQFF
.	TRBV29-1	TRBJ1-2	.	TGCAGCGTTGCGTCAGGGAACACCCTAAACTACTATGGCTACACCTTC	CSVASGNTLNYYGYTF